This T cell receptor (beta chain) comes out of a study of CD8 T cells in Susac syndrome. Each multiple sclerosis control was a treatment-naive patient with relapsing-remitting disease that was either stable or active. TEMRA cells were FACS-enriched, unlike CD8+ and CD4+ T cells, which were negatively isolated. V was pared by 3 bases and J by 7 bases, with 10 bases between. Germline V gene lookup returns CDR1 SEHNR and CDR2 FQNEAQ (reference sequence). The CDR3 is 13 residues long. This clonotype was seen only a few times. Reverse transcription of about 0.45 to 1 ug RNA was performed with random hexamers. Amplification of TCR beta CDR3 spanned 54 Vbeta and 13 Jbeta via immunoSEQ multiplex PCR. Via MiXCR, TCRdb re-called the immunoSEQ multiplex PCR reads, giving one row per CDR3 protein. The sample includes fewer than 350,000 distinct CDR3 sequences, about 88% of them seen just once.

J is TRBJ2-1 and V is TRBV7-9; D is unclear. This receptor was obtained from a human donor with multiple sclerosis. The sequenced sample consisted of CD8+ T cells from PBMCs. CDR3 bases: TGTGCCAGCAGCTTGGTGGGGAATAATGAGCAGTTCTTC. Protein product: CASSLVGNNEQFF. The complete variable domain, with remaining parts taken from reference TRBV7-9 and TRBJ2-1, reads DTGVSQNPRHKITKRGQNVTFRCDPISEHNRLYWYRQTLGQGPEFLTYFQNEAQLEKSRLLSDRFSAERPKGSFSTLEIQRTEQGDSAMYLCASSLVGNNEQFFGPGTRLTVL.